This T cell receptor (beta chain) was observed in a study of shared clonotypes between healthy human individuals. Per germline, CDR1 MDHEN and CDR2 SYDVKM. Trimming at V came to 3 bases and at J to 4 bases, leaving 1 base not matched to a gene. CDR3 length: 15 residues. As concerns this clone: Other DNA sequences in this specimen translate into the identical CDR3.

Sequencing was performed with immunoSEQ multiplex PCR; in TCRdb, only in-frame clones are kept and a portion is missing. The sample includes 490,000 or so clones, about 79% of them seen just once. The chain joins TRBV28 to TRBJ2-1, with TRBD2 matching 12 bases. The sample comprised PBMCs. The clonotype was recovered from a woman aged 40 to 55 in good health. Some clones in this sample may be carry-over from other donors' samples. The CDR3 spells CASSLTSGSYNEQFF. The CDR3 region has the DNA TGTGCCAGCAGTTTGACTAGCGGGAGTTACAATGAGCAGTTCTTC. Filled out from reference TRBV28 and TRBJ2-1, the complete variable domain reads DVKVTQSSRYLVKRTGEKVFLECVQDMDHENMFWYRQDPGLGLRLIYFSYDVKMKEKGDIPEGYSVSREKKERFSLILESASTNQTSMYLCASSLTSGSYNEQFFGPGTRLTVL.